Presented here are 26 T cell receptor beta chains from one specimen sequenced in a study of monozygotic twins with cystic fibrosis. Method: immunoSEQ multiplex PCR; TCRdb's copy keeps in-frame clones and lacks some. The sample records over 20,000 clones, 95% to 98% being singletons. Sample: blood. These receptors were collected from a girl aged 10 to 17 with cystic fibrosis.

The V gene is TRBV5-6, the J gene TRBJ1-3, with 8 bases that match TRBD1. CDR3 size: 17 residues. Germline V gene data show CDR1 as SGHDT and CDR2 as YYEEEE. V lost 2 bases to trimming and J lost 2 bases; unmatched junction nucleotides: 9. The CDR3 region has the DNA TGTGCCAGCAGCTTTCCAACCTCAGGGGGCCCTGGAAACACCATATATTTT. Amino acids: CASSFPTSGGPGNTIYF.

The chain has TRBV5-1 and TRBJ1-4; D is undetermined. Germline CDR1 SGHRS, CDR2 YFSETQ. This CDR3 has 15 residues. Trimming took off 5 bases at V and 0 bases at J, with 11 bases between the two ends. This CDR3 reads CASRREVSTNEKLFF. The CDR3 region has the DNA TGCGCCAGCAGGAGGGAGGTATCAACTAATGAAAAACTGTTTTTT.

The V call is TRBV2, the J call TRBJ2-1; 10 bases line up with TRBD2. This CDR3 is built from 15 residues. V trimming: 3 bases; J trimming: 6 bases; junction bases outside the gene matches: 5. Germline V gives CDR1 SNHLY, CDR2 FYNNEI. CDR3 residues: CASSDQLAGFNEQFF. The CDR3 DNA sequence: TGTGCCAGCAGTGACCAACTAGCGGGATTCAATGAGCAGTTCTTC.

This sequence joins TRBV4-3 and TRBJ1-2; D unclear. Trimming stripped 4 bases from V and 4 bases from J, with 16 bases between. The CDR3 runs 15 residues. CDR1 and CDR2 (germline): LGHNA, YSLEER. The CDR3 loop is CASSREPTWLYGYTF. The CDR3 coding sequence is TGCGCCAGCAGCCGAGAGCCGACATGGCTCTATGGCTACACCTTC.

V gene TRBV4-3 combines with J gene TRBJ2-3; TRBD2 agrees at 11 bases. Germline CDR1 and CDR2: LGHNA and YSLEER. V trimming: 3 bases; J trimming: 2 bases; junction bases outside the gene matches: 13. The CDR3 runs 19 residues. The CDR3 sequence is CASSHGDWTSGYTTDTQYF. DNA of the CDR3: TGCGCCAGCAGCCACGGCGATTGGACTAGCGGGTATACCACAGATACGCAGTATTTT.

The CDR3 region has the DNA TGTGCCAGCAGCCATCGGGACAGCTCGAACACTGAAGCTTTCTTT. This sequence encodes CASSHRDSSNTEAFF. The chain couples TRBV9 to TRBJ1-1, with 7 bases fitting TRBD1. With V trimmed by 4 bases and J by 1 base, 7 bases remained unmatched. Germline V lookup: CDR1 SGDLS, CDR2 YYNGEE. The CDR3 has 15 amino acids. Together with reference TRBV9 and TRBJ1-1, the CDR3 gives the full variable domain: DSGVTQTPKHLITATGQRVTLRCSPRSGDLSVYWYQQSLDQGLQFLIQYYNGEERAKGNILERFSAQQFPDLHSELNLSSLELGDSALYFCASSHRDSSNTEAFFGQGTRLTVV.

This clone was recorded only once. CDR3 DNA sequence: TGCGCCAGCAGCCAGTCGGGGGTCCGGGGAGGGTCTGGGGCCAACGTCCTGACTTTC. This encodes CASSQSGVRGGSGANVLTF. The chain joins TRBV4-3 to TRBJ2-6, with 7 bases fitting TRBD2. With 3 bases clipped from V and 1 base from J, the junction kept 12 bases outside the gene matches. Germline values: CDR1 LGHNA, CDR2 YSLEER. CDR3 size: 19 residues.

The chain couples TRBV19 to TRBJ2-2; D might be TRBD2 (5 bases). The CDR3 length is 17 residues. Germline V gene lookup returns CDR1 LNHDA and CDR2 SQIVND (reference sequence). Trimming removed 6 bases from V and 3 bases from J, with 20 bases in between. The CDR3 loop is CASSPPLYPRDTGELFF. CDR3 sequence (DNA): TGTGCCAGTAGCCCGCCACTTTACCCGCGGGACACCGGGGAGCTGTTTTTT.

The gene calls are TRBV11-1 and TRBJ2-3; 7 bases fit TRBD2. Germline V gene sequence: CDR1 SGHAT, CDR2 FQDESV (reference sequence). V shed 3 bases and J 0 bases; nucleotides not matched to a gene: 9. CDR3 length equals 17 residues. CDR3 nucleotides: TGTGCCAGCAGCTTTAGCGGGTACCCTAGCAGCACAGATACGCAGTATTTT. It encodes CASSFSGYPSSTDTQYF.

Written as DNA, the CDR3 is TGTGCCAGCAGTTACTCGCAGGGGGCGCATTCCCAGTACTTC. Its protein is CASSYSQGAHSQYF. The chain links TRBV6-6 to TRBJ2-5; 8 nucleotides match TRBD1. The length of the CDR3 is 14 residues. V shed 0 bases and J 9 bases; nucleotides not matched to a gene: 6. Looked up from germline, CDR1 is MNHNY and CDR2 is SVGAGI (reference sequence).

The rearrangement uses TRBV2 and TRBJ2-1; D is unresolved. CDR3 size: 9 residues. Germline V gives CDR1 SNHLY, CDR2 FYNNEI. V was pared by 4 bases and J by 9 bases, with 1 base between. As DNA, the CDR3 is TGTGCCAGCAGTGGTGAGCAGTTCTTC. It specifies CASSGEQFF.

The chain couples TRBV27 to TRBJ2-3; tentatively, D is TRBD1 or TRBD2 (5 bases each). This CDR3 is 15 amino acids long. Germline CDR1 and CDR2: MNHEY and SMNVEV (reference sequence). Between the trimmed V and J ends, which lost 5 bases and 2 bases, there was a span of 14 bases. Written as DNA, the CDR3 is TGTGCCAGCAGTATGGGACCGTCAAACACAGATACGCAGTATTTT. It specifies CASSMGPSNTDTQYF.

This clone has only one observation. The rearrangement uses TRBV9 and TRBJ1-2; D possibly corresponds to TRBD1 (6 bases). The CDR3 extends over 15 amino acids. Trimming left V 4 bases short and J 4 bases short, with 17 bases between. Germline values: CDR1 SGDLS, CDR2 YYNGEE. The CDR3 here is CASSSLGGGVYGYTF. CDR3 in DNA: TGTGCCAGCAGCTCCTTAGGCGGGGGCGTCTATGGCTACACCTTC.

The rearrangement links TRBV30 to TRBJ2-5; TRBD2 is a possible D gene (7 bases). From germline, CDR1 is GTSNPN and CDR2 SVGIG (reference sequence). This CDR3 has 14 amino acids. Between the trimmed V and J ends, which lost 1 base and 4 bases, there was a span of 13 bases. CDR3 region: CAWSGKGGGETQYF. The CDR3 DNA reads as TGTGCCTGGAGTGGGAAAGGGGGGGGAGAGACCCAGTACTTC. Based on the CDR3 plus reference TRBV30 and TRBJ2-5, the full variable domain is SQTIHQWPATLVQPVGSPLSLECTVEGTSNPNLYWYRQAAGRGLQLLFYSVGIGQISSEVPQNLSASRPQDRQFILSSKKLLLSDSGFYLCAWSGKGGGETQYFGPGTRLLVL.

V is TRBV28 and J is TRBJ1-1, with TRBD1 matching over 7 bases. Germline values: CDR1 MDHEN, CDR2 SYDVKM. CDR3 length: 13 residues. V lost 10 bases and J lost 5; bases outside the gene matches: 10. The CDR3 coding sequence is TGTGCCACCCAGACAGGGCGTAGGACTGAAGCTTTCTTT. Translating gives CATQTGRRTEAFF.

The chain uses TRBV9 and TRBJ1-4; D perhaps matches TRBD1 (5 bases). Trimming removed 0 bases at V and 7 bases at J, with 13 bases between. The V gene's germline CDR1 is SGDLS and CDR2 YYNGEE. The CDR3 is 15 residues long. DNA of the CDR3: TGTGCCAGCAGCGTAGCGGGGGGAGGTGGTGAAAAACTGTTTTTT. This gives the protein CASSVAGGGGEKLFF. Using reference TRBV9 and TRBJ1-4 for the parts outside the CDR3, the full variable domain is DSGVTQTPKHLITATGQRVTLRCSPRSGDLSVYWYQQSLDQGLQFLIQYYNGEERAKGNILERFSAQQFPDLHSELNLSSLELGDSALYFCASSVAGGGGEKLFFGSGTQLSVL.

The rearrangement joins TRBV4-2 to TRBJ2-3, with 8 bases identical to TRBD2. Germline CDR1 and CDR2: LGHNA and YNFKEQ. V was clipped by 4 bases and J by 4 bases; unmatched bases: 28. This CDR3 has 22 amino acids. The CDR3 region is CASSLHAWGAGVGILRADTQYF. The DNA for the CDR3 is TGTGCCAGCAGCCTCCATGCTTGGGGAGCGGGAGTGGGTATATTAAGGGCAGATACGCAGTATTTT.

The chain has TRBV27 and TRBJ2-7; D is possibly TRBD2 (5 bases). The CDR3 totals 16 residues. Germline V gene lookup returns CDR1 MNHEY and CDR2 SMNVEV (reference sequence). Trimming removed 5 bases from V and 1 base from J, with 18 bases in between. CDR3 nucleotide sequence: TGTGCCAGCAGTCCCCTCCTACTAGGGAGATCCTACGAGCAGTACTTC. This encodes CASSPLLLGRSYEQYF.

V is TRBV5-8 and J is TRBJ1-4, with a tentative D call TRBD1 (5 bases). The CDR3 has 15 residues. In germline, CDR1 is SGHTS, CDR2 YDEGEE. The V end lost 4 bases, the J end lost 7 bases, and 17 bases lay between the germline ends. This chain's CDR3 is CASSSAGRGREKLFF. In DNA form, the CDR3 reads TGTGCCAGCAGCAGCGCGGGGAGGGGTCGTGAAAAACTGTTTTTT.

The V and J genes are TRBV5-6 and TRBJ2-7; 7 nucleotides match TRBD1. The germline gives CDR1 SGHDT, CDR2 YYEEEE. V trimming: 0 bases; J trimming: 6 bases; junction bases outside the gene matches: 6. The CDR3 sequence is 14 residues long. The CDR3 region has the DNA TGTGCCAGCAGCTTGGAAGGGGGCGTCCTCGAGCAGTACTTC. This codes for CASSLEGGVLEQYF.

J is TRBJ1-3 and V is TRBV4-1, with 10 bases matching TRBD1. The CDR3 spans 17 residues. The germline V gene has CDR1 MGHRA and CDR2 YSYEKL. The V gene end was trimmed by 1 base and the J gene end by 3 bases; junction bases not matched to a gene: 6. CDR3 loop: CASSQVYRTGGGNTIYF. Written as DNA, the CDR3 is TGCGCCAGCAGCCAAGTTTATAGGACAGGGGGTGGAAACACCATATATTTT.

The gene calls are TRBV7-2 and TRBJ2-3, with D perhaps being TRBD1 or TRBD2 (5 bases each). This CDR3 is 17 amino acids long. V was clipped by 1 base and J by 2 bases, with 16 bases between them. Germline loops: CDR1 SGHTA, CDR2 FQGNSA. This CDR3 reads CASSLGLGASFTDTQYF. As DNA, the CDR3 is TGTGCCAGCAGCTTAGGCCTCGGGGCTAGCTTCACAGATACGCAGTATTTT.

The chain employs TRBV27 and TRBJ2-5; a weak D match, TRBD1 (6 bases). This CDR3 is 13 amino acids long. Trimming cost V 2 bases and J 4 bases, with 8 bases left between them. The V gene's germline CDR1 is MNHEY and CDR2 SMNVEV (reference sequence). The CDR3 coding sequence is TGTGCCAGCAGTTTAGGCAGGGGAGAGACCCAGTACTTC. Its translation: CASSLGRGETQYF.

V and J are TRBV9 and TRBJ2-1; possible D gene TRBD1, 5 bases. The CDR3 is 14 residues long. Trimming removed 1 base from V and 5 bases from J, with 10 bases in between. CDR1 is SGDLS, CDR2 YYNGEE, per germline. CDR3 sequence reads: CASSVQGFDNEQFF. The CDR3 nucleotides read TGTGCCAGCAGCGTACAGGGTTTTGACAATGAGCAGTTCTTC.

Written as DNA, the CDR3 is TGCAGCGTTGGTGAATGGGAGAAGAACACTGAAGCTTTCTTT. The encoded protein is CSVGEWEKNTEAFF. This sequence joins TRBV29-1 and TRBJ1-1; D remains unclear. V shed 4 bases and J shed 1 base, with 13 bases lying between them. Germline V gene lookup returns CDR1 SQVTM and CDR2 ANQGSEA. The CDR3 is made up of 14 amino acids.

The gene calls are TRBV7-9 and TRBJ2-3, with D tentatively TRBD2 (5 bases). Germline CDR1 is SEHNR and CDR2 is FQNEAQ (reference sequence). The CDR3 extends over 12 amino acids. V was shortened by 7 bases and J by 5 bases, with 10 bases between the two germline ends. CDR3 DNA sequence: TGTGCCAGCACCCTCGCGGGAGATACGCAGTATTTT. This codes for CASTLAGDTQYF.